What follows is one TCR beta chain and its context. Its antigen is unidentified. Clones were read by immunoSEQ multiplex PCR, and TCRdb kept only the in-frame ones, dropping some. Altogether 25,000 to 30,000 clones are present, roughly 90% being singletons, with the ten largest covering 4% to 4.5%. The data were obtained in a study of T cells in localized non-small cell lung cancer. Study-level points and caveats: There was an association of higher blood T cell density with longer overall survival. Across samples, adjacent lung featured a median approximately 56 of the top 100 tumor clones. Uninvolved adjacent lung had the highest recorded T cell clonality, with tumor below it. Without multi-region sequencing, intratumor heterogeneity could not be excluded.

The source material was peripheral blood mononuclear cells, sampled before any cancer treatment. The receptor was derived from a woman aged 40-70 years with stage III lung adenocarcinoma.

CDR3 DNA sequence: TGTGCCATCAGTGAGTCGGTAGCGGGCGGGAATGAGCAGTTCTTC. This translates into CAISESVAGGNEQFF. The chain employs TRBV10-3 and TRBJ2-1, with 7 bases aligning to TRBD2. V lost 0 bases and J lost 7; bases outside the gene matches: 6. Looked up from germline, CDR1 is ENHRY and CDR2 is SYGVKD. CDR3 length: 15 amino acids.